The 22 T cell receptor beta chains below all came from one sample that was sequenced in a study of blood T cell repertoires in COVID-19. Produced via immunoSEQ multiplex PCR; TCRdb's table is partial and in-frame only. The sample lists roughly 180,000 clones, about four fifths seen once, with 12% in the top ten. Sequences were obtained from PBMCs or T cells enriched from blood (not recorded which). Every receptor here comes from a man aged 35-49 years who had recovered from COVID-19.

This chain connects TRBV4-1 to TRBJ2-2, with D possibly being TRBD2 (5 bases). Germline CDR1 is MGHRA and CDR2 is YSYEKL. This CDR3 contains 16 residues. Trimming cost V 1 base and J 7 bases, with 16 bases left between them. CDR3 nucleotides: TGCGCCAGCAGCCAAGTTGTCGAGACTCGGGGCGGGGAGCTGTTTTTT. Its protein product is CASSQVVETRGGELFF.

The chain recombines TRBV5-1 with TRBJ1-2; the match to TRBD1 covers 8 bases. Trimming cost V 4 bases and J 4 bases; bases outside gene matches: 9. Germline values: CDR1 SGHRS, CDR2 YFSETQ. This CDR3 spans 15 amino acids. The CDR3 DNA is TGCGCCAGCAGCCACGGACAGGGTATTGTCTATGGCTACACCTTC. Translated, it gives CASSHGQGIVYGYTF. The full variable domain, completed using reference TRBV5-1 and TRBJ1-2, is KAGVTQTPRYLIKTRGQQVTLSCSPISGHRSVSWYQQTPGQGLQFLFEYFSETQRNKGNFPGRFSGRQFSNSRSEMNVSTLELGDSALYLCASSHGQGIVYGYTFGSGTRLTVV.

This clone was picked up one time. The V and J genes are TRBV6-2 or TRBV6-3 and TRBJ2-7, with 10 positions matching TRBD2. Losses at the gene ends were 6 bases for V and 3 bases for J; bases not matched to a gene: 8. CDR3 size: 15 residues. Germline values: CDR1 MNHEY, CDR2 SVGEGT. The CDR3 DNA reads TGTGCCAGCAGCCCGGACTTAGCGGGAGGCTACGAGCAGTACGTC. Amino acids: CASSPDLAGGYEQYV.

The chain couples TRBV28 to TRBJ1-3, with TRBD1 matching 7 bases. The J segment lost 6 bases and the V segment lost 4 bases, leaving 12 bases of the junction unmatched. The CDR3 extends over 16 amino acids. CDR1 and CDR2 from the germline V gene are MDHEN and SYDVKM. Here the CDR3 reads CASSSATPGQLNTIYF. CDR3 in DNA: TGTGCCAGCAGTTCAGCAACCCCGGGACAGCTAAACACCATATATTTT.

The V call is TRBV4-2, the J call TRBJ1-2; TRBD1 might be the D (5 bases). V lost 0 bases and J 2 bases, leaving 7 bases between the germline ends. This CDR3 comprises 14 residues. Germline lookup yields CDR1 LGHNA and CDR2 YNFKEQ. The CDR3 here is CASSQDQGNYGYTF. CDR3 DNA: TGTGCCAGCAGCCAAGATCAGGGCAACTATGGCTACACCTTC.

The chain is built from TRBV19 and TRBJ2-5, with 7 bases matching TRBD1. Germline V gene data show CDR1 as LNHDA and CDR2 as SQIVND (reference sequence). V trimming: 6 bases; J trimming: 4 bases; junction bases outside the gene matches: 5. The CDR3 totals 13 residues. The CDR3 bases are TGTGCCAGTAGCTTGACAGGGATAGAGACCCAGTACTTC. Protein product: CASSLTGIETQYF.

The rearrangement joins TRBV29-1 to TRBJ1-1; D possibly corresponds to TRBD1 (6 bases). CDR1 and CDR2 (germline): SQVTM, ANQGSEA. CDR3 length: 13 residues. Between the trimmed V and J ends, which lost 6 bases and 1 base, there was a span of 12 bases. CDR3 in amino acids: CSVVGTPNTEAFF. CDR3 bases: TGCAGCGTCGTCGGGACACCGAACACTGAAGCTTTCTTT.

This clone has just a few counts. V and J are TRBV11-1 and TRBJ1-1; TRBD1 agrees at 8 bases. The CDR3 loop spans 15 amino acids. The germline CDR1 and CDR2 sequences are SGHAT and FQDESV (reference sequence). V lost 0 bases, J lost 6 bases, and 6 bases stayed unmatched. CDR3 nucleotides: TGTGCCAGCAGCTTAGCGAACAGGGGGACCTCTGAAGCTTTCTTT. This translates into CASSLANRGTSEAFF.

The chain carries TRBV5-5 and TRBJ1-3; D not certain. V was clipped by 5 bases and J by 2 bases, with 11 bases between them. The CDR3 covers 14 residues. Germline-derived CDR1 and CDR2 are SGHKS and YYEKEE (reference sequence). This CDR3 reads CASSAGGPGNTIYF. For the CDR3, the DNA is TGTGCCAGCAGTGCAGGTGGTCCTGGAAACACCATATATTTT.

This chain links TRBV5-6 with TRBJ1-5; the D gene is possibly TRBD1 (6 bases). The germline gives CDR1 SGHDT, CDR2 YYEEEE. V was trimmed by 2 bases and J by 4 bases, leaving 10 bases between them. The CDR3 has 14 residues. CDR3 sequence: CASSFGQFNQPQHF. The CDR3 nucleotides are TGTGCCAGCAGCTTCGGACAGTTTAATCAGCCCCAGCATTTT.

The CDR3 region is CASSVDTFYGYTF. CDR3 sequence (DNA): TGTGCCAGCAGCGTAGACACCTTCTATGGCTACACCTTC. The genes are TRBV9 and TRBJ1-2; D not certain. The V end lost 0 bases, the J end lost 4 bases, and 7 bases lay between the germline ends. CDR3 size: 13 residues. CDR1 SGDLS and CDR2 YYNGEE come from the germline V gene.

The chain recombines TRBV5-5 with TRBJ1-1; D uncertain. This CDR3 spans 14 amino acids. V lost 0 bases, J lost 1 base, and 7 bases lay in between. Germline values: CDR1 SGHKS, CDR2 YYEKEE (reference sequence). As DNA, the CDR3 is TGTGCCAGCAGCTTGGAGATCGGGAACACTGAAGCTTTCTTT. This translates into CASSLEIGNTEAFF.

The genes are TRBV11-2 and TRBJ2-7, with D perhaps TRBD2 (6 bases). The germline gives CDR1 SGHAT, CDR2 FQNNGV. Trimming cost V 0 bases and J 4 bases, with 7 bases left between them. The CDR3 covers 13 residues. The CDR3 here is CASSLDAGYEQYV. The CDR3 DNA follows: TGTGCCAGCAGCTTAGATGCGGGGTACGAGCAGTACGTC.

This clone was seen a handful of times. V usage is TRBV5-8 and J usage is TRBJ1-2; D is perhaps TRBD1 (6 bases). Trimming took 5 bases from V and 7 from J, leaving 18 bases between them. The CDR3 covers 14 residues. Germline V lookup: CDR1 SGHTS, CDR2 YDEGEE. CDR3 region: CASSKYRVNLGYTF. The CDR3 nucleotides are TGTGCCAGCAGTAAATACAGGGTAAATCTTGGCTACACCTTC.

CDR3 protein: CSVLPTQGRFGYTF. In DNA, the CDR3 is TGCAGCGTTCTCCCCACCCAGGGGCGCTTTGGCTACACCTTC. This chain links TRBV29-1 with TRBJ1-2; perhaps TRBD1 as D (6 bases). Germline V gene lookup returns CDR1 SQVTM and CDR2 ANQGSEA. Deletions cut 5 bases from V and 7 bases from J, with 20 bases between. This CDR3 comprises 14 residues.

The J gene is TRBJ2-2, the V gene TRBV2; D might be TRBD2 (7 bases). With 7 bases removed from V and 6 bases from J, the gap between germline ends came to 24 bases. The CDR3 is 17 amino acids. Germline loops: CDR1 SNHLY, CDR2 FYNNEI. CDR3 sequence: CASIPPGAGELAGELFF. Here the CDR3 DNA reads TGTGCCAGCATACCCCCAGGGGCGGGAGAGTTGGCCGGGGAGCTGTTTTTT.

This chain links TRBV5-4 with TRBJ1-6, with 7 bases lining up with TRBD1. The CDR3 contains 14 residues. J gave up 10 bases and V 4 bases, and 8 bases lay outside the gene matches. CDR1 and CDR2 from the germline V gene are SGHNT and YYREEE (reference sequence). CDR3 protein: CASSVDRSYSPLHF. CDR3 in DNA: TGTGCCAGCAGCGTGGACAGGTCTTACTCACCCCTCCACTTT.

The genes are TRBV7-2 and TRBJ2-7, with D tentatively TRBD2 (6 bases). The length of the CDR3 is 13 residues. Germline loops: CDR1 SGHTA, CDR2 FQGNSA. V lost 3 bases and J lost 5, with 11 bases in between. CDR3 amino acids: CASSFRERDEQYV. The CDR3, as DNA: TGTGCCAGCAGCTTCCGGGAGAGGGACGAGCAGTACGTC.

Ten or more counts support this clone. This chain joins TRBV27 and TRBJ2-1, with no clear D. Germline assignment: CDR1 MNHEY and CDR2 SMNVEV (reference sequence). V was shortened by 0 bases and J by 6 bases, with 6 bases between the two germline ends. The CDR3 extends over 13 amino acids. CDR3 coding DNA: TGTGCCAGCAGTTTATCGGCTAGCAATGAGCAGTTCTTC. Encoded protein: CASSLSASNEQFF.

This clone was detected ten times or more. This chain connects TRBV6-5 to TRBJ2-7, with D hard to call. This CDR3 has 11 residues. The V gene's germline CDR1 is MNHEY and CDR2 SVGAGI. Trimming stripped 6 bases from V and 5 bases from J, with 8 bases between. The CDR3: CASREHNEQYV. CDR3 DNA: TGTGCCAGCAGGGAGCATAACGAGCAGTACGTC.

This chain joins TRBV9 and TRBJ2-3, with 12 bases identical to TRBD2. The junction had 2 bases not matched to a gene; V was cut back by 2 bases and J by 4 bases. This CDR3 spans 15 amino acids. Germline CDR1 is SGDLS and CDR2 is YYNGEE. CDR3 region: CASSVLAGGADTQYF. In DNA form, the CDR3 reads TGTGCCAGCAGCGTCCTAGCGGGAGGGGCAGATACGCAGTATTTT.

The V and J genes are TRBV28 and TRBJ1-2, with D perhaps TRBD1 (5 bases). The germline V gene has CDR1 MDHEN and CDR2 SYDVKM. V lost 5 bases, J lost 8 bases, and 12 bases lay in between. There are 12 residues in the CDR3. The DNA for the CDR3 is TGTGCCAGCAGTATATATAGGGGCGGCTACACCTTC. This sequence encodes CASSIYRGGYTF.